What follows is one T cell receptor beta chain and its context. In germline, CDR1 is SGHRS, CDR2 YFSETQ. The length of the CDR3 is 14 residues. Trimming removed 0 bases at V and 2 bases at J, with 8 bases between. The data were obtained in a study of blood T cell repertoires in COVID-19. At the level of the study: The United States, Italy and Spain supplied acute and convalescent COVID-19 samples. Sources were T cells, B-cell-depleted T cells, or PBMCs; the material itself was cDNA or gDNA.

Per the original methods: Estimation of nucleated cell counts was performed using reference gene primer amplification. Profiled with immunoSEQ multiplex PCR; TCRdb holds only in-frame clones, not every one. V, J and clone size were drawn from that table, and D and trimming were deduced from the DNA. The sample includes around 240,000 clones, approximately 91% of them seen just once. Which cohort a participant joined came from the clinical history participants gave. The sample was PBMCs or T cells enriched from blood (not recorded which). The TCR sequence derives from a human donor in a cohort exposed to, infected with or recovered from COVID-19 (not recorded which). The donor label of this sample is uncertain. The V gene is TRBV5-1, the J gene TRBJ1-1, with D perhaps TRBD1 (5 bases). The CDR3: CASSLVRGNTEAFF. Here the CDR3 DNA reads TGCGCCAGCAGCTTGGTGCGGGGCAACACTGAAGCTTTCTTT.